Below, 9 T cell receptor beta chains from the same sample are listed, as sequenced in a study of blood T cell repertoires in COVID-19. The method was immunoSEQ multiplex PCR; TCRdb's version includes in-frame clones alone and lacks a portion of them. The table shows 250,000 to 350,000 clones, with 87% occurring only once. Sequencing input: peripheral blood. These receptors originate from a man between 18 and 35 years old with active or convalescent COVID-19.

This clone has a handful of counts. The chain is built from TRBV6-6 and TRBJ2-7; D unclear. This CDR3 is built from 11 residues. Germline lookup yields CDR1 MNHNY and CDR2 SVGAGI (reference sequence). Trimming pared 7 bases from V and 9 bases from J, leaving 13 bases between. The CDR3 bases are TGTGCCAGCACCTACTCTACGGTGCAGTACTTC. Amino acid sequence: CASTYSTVQYF.

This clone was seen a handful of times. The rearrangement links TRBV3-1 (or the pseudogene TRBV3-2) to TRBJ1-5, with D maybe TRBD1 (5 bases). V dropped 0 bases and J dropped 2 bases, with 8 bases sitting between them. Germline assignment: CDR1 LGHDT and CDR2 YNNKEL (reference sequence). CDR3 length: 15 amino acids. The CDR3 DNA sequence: TGTGCCAGCAGCCAAGATCGGGGGGGCAATCAGCCCCAGCATTTT. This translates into CASSQDRGGNQPQHF.

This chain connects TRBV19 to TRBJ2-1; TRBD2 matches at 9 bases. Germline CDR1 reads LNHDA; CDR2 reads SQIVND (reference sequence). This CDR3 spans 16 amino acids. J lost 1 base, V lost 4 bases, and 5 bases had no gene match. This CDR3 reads CASSSILAGSYNEQFF. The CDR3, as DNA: TGTGCCAGTAGTAGTATCCTAGCGGGGTCCTACAATGAGCAGTTCTTC. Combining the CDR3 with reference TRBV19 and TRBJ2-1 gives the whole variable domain DGGITQSPKYLFRKEGQNVTLSCEQNLNHDAMYWYRQDPGQGLRLIYYSQIVNDFQKGDIAEGYSVSREKKESFPLTVTSAQKNPTAFYLCASSSILAGSYNEQFFGPGTRLTVL.

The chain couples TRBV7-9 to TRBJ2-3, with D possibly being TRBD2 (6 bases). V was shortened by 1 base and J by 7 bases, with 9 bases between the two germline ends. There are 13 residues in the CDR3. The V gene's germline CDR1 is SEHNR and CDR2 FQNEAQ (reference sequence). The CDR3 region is CASSLGGVNTQYF. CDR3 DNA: TGTGCCAGCAGCTTAGGGGGGGTAAATACGCAGTATTTT.

CDR3: CASSLPPDRRSGNTIYF. CDR3 in DNA: TGTGCCAGCAGCTTGCCCCCCGACAGGCGATCTGGAAACACCATATATTTT. The rearrangement joins TRBV5-6 to TRBJ1-3; tentative D call: TRBD1 (6 bases). Germline CDR1 is SGHDT and CDR2 is YYEEEE. The CDR3 spans 17 residues. Trimming removed 1 base from V and 1 base from J, with 15 bases in between.

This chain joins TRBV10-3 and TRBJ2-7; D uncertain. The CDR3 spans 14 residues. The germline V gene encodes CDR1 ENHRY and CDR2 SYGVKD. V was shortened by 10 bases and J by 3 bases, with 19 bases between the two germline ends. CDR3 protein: CATRTVPDNYEQYF. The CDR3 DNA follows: TGTGCCACGAGAACAGTACCCGACAACTACGAGCAGTACTTC.

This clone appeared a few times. Written as DNA, the CDR3 is TGTGCTAGTTCCGGACAGGAGCACAATGAGCAGTTCTTC. Amino acid sequence: CASSGQEHNEQFF. This chain links TRBV12-5 with TRBJ2-1; 7 positions match TRBD1. J gave up 5 bases and V 8 bases, and 6 bases lay outside the gene matches. The CDR3 runs to 13 residues. The germline V gene has CDR1 LGHNT and CDR2 FRNRAP.

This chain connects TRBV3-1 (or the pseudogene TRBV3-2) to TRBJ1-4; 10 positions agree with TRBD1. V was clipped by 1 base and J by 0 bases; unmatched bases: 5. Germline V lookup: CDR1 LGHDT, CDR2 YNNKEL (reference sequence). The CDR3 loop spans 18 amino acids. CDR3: CASSQVGTGDATNEKLFF. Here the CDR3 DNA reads TGTGCCAGCAGCCAAGTCGGGACAGGGGATGCAACTAATGAAAAACTGTTTTTT.

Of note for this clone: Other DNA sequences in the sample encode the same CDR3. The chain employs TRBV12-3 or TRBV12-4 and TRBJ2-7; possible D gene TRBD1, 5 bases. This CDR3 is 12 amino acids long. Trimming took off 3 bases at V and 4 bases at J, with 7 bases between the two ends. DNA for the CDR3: TGTGCCAGCAGTTTTAGGGGATACGAGCAGTACTTC. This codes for CASSFRGYEQYF.